This T cell receptor (beta chain) was identified in a study of CD8 T cells in Susac syndrome. Germline CDR1 PRHDT, CDR2 FYEKMQ (reference sequence). This CDR3 has 15 amino acids. V lost 1 base, J lost 1 base, and 9 bases lay in between. The multiple sclerosis control group was made up of treatment-naive patients with stable or active relapsing-remitting disease. Reverse transcription of roughly 0.5 to 1 ug RNA used random hexamers. Each CDR3 protein gets one entry after TCRdb re-called the immunoSEQ multiplex PCR reads with MiXCR. In the table there are 170,000 or so distinct CDR3 sequences, about 95% of which are singletons.

This chain joins TRBV13 and TRBJ2-3; D is undetermined. The receptor comes from a human donor with multiple sclerosis. Specimen: CD8+ T cells from PBMCs. The CDR3 sequence: CASSLEGRGTDTQYF. CDR3 coding DNA: TGTGCCAGCAGCTTAGAGGGCCGGGGCACAGATACGCAGTATTTT.